This record looks at one TCR beta chain sequence and its context. This clone was observed at least ten times. No antigen is known for it. The read ends 3 residues early relative to the CDR3; the germline J gene fills the gap. This sample is drawn from a study of T cell clonality in common variable immunodeficiency (dated by TCRdb to the mid-2010s). Broader findings and caveats from the paper: It was noted by the authors that sequencing of the repertoires of T cell subpopulations would be needed to clarify the cause of the increased clonality in CVID. Fewer TCRbeta clones were shared among CVID subjects than among healthy controls (p < 0.0001). Reportedly, TCRbeta sequences from CVID had fewer deletions and N-nucleotide insertions, and highly modified clones with 13 or more V deletions were absent from CVID. Correlations between repertoire features and clinical complications were limited by patient heterogeneity within the CVID cohort. Despite equal DNA input, controls averaged approximately 74,000 unique sequences per sample versus around 32,000 in CVID samples. Increased TCRbeta clonality was found in CVID subjects compared with healthy controls (t-test p = 0.018), with the increase being most characteristic of about a third of subjects.

For sequencing input, CVID and control samples contributed equivalent amounts of genomic DNA. For every sample, a 60 bp segment covering the rearranged TCRbeta CDR3 region was amplified and then sequenced. TCRbeta amplification used the immunoSEQ assay, a bias-corrected multiplex PCR with high-throughput sequencing. The paper's data handling went like this. Every unique nucleotide sequence counted as a clone and was annotated with V, D and J genes, copy number and frequency. Sequences were labeled productive if in frame, and non-productive if out of frame or containing stop codons. As previously described, clonality was computed from Shannon's entropy. The predicted amino acid sequences of productive clones were used to derive the mean CDR3 Kyte-Doolittle hydropathy. Scaled V gene usage was hierarchically clustered using Manhattan distance and complete linkage with the R hclust function. Sharing of clones by CDR3 amino acid sequence was evaluated by resampling 12 repertoires per group over 100 rounds. The repertoires were searched for around 70 published EBV-specific and a few hundred published CMV-specific TCRbeta sequences. A couple of CVID samples that yielded fewer than 10,000 sequences were excluded from the analysis, so 40 to 50 CVID repertoires were retained. The immuneACCESS repertoire file appears here via TCRdb, limited to in-frame rearrangements. These files lack a portion of the clones; in checked studies, under half of the deficit traces to unresolved V genes, and the cause of the others is not known. Clone size and the V and J calls come from that table; the DNA yielded D and trimming. This sample has around 50,000 clones in the table, none counted a single time. The ten most abundant clones make up about 1.7% of the sample.

Both CVID patients and healthy controls were predominantly of Caucasian heritage. Heparinized peripheral whole blood samples of about 5 to 8.5 ml were obtained from each donor. Genomic DNA from adults with common variable immune deficiency (CVID) and from healthy adult controls was used to sequence TCRbeta CDR3 repertoires. There were some 22 healthy adult volunteers in the control group (roughly 12 female and 10 male), ranging in age from roughly 20 to 70 years, with a mean age of around 31. Diluted blood was density-centrifuged over Hypaque 1077 or Ficoll-Paque to isolate peripheral blood mononuclear cells. Genomic DNA was extracted from unsorted mononuclear cells by Qiagen column purification or by a centrifugation-based method. Including cysteine and phenylalanine, the CDR3 has 13 amino acids. The DNA has 30 bases, all within the CDR3, and is read from base 1. The V end gives up 7 bases and the J end 5 bases, leaving 5 bases in the junction not matched to a gene. CDR1 and CDR2, looked up from the germline V gene (reference sequence), are LNHDA and SQIVND.

The source of this sequence is a person aged 18-69 years in good health. The V and J genes are TRBV19 and TRBJ1-1; a stretch of 9 junction bases matches TRBD1. Sequenced material: peripheral blood mononuclear cells. CDR3 DNA, as far as it was read: TGTGCCAGTAAGGGACAGGGAATTACTGAA. Translated, it reads CASKGQGITE. The entire CDR3 protein reads CASKGQGITEAFF. The CDR3 plus the reference TRBV19 and TRBJ1-1 genes for the other parts give the full variable domain: DGGITQSPKYLFRKEGQNVTLSCEQNLNHDAMYWYRQDPGQGLRLIYYSQIVNDFQKGDIAEGYSVSREKKESFPLTVTSAQKNPTAFYLCASKGQGITEAFFGQGTRLTVV.